This passage covers 27 T cell receptor beta chains from one sample sequenced in a study of beta chain features in type 1 diabetes. The sequenced template was cDNA made from the entire isolated RNA. Produced via immunoSEQ multiplex PCR; TCRdb's table is partial and in-frame only. The data show about 140,000 clones, about a tenth seen once. Material for sequencing was central memory CD4+ T cells from blood. These TCRs come from a woman aged 35 to 49 in good health.

This sequence joins TRBV5-1 and TRBJ2-5; 11 bases are a match to TRBD1. Germline values: CDR1 SGHRS, CDR2 YFSETQ. The CDR3 consists of 13 residues. V lost 7 bases, J lost 5 bases, and 4 bases stayed unmatched. CDR3 in amino acids: CASGQGAGETQYF. DNA of the CDR3: TGCGCCAGCGGACAGGGGGCCGGGGAGACCCAGTACTTC.

This clone was seen a few times. The junction departs from the called germline gene at one end, perhaps through a read error. This sequence joins TRBV7-7 and TRBJ2-3; the match to TRBD2 covers 7 bases. Looked up from germline, CDR1 is SSHAT and CDR2 is FNYEAQ (reference sequence). This CDR3 spans 15 amino acids. DNA of the CDR3: TGTGCTAGCAGCTTTAGCGGGTTTAGCACAGATACGCAGTATTTT. Protein: CASSFSGFSTDTQYF.

The CDR3 protein is CASIELAGGTDTQYF. The CDR3 region has the DNA TGCGCCAGCATTGAACTAGCGGGGGGCACAGATACGCAGTATTTT. This chain connects TRBV10-2 to TRBJ2-3; TRBD2 agrees at 11 bases. The CDR3 loop spans 15 amino acids. V lost 7 bases to trimming and J lost 1 base; unmatched junction nucleotides: 4. The germline V gene encodes CDR1 WSHSY and CDR2 SAAADI.

This clone came up a few times. The J gene is TRBJ2-3, the V gene TRBV6-5; 7 nucleotides match TRBD1. With V trimmed by 7 bases and J by 5 bases, 9 bases remained unmatched. Per the germline V gene, CDR1 is MNHEY and CDR2 is SVGAGI. The CDR3 sequence is 14 residues long. The CDR3 bases are TGTGCCAGCACCCGGGACAGAAGCCGAGATACGCAGTATTTT. This codes for CASTRDRSRDTQYF.

This clone was counted a few times. The chain uses TRBV2 and TRBJ1-1; maybe TRBD1 (5 bases). This CDR3 is built from 14 residues. The V and J ends lost 3 bases and 5 bases respectively, with 13 bases between them. Germline V CDR1 and CDR2: SNHLY, FYNNEI. The CDR3: CASSDLGRGTEAFF. Written as DNA, the CDR3 is TGTGCCAGCAGTGATCTAGGACGGGGGACTGAAGCTTTCTTT.

The rearrangement joins TRBV7-6 to TRBJ2-1, with TRBD1 as a possible D gene (6 bases). Germline V lookup: CDR1 SGHVS, CDR2 FNYEAQ. The CDR3 is made up of 16 amino acids. V was trimmed by 0 bases and J by 4 bases, leaving 13 bases between them. CDR3 coding DNA: TGTGCCAGCAGCTTAGCGCAGGGGTCCAAATACAATGAGCAGTTCTTC. It encodes CASSLAQGSKYNEQFF.

The chain links TRBV7-7 to TRBJ2-5; 7 bases agree with TRBD2. CDR3 length: 13 amino acids. With V trimmed by 7 bases and J by 5 bases, 7 bases remained unmatched. Germline-derived CDR1 and CDR2 are SSHAT and FNYEAQ (reference sequence). The chain's CDR3 is CASMLADHETQYF. The CDR3 region has the DNA TGTGCCAGCATGCTAGCGGATCACGAGACCCAGTACTTC.

Only a few counts were recorded for this clone. The gene calls are TRBV11-2 and TRBJ2-7, with 8 bases fitting TRBD1. After removal of 1 base from V and 3 bases from J, the junction contained 17 bases not matched to a gene. This CDR3 has 19 residues. The germline V gene has CDR1 SGHAT and CDR2 FQNNGV. The CDR3 sequence: CASSLVGSMPGQANYEQYF. The DNA for the CDR3 is TGTGCCAGCAGCTTAGTAGGGAGTATGCCGGGACAGGCAAACTACGAGCAGTACTTC.

V is TRBV18 and J is TRBJ2-5; 9 bases line up with TRBD1. The CDR3 is 14 residues long. Germline V gene data show CDR1 as KGHSH and CDR2 as LQKENI. After removal of 4 bases from V and 5 bases from J, the junction contained 5 bases not matched to a gene. The CDR3 protein is CASSLQGARETQYF. Written as DNA, the CDR3 is TGTGCCAGCTCACTACAGGGGGCAAGGGAGACCCAGTACTTC.

This clone turned up a few times. A junction end diverges from the germline sequence, so it may reflect a read error. This chain connects TRBV7-7 to TRBJ2-2; 7 positions agree with TRBD1. CDR3 length: 14 residues. Germline V gene data show CDR1 as SSHAT and CDR2 as FNYEAQ (reference sequence). In nucleotides, the CDR3 is TGTGCTAGCAGCCTTCGACAGGGCACCGGGGAGCTGTTTTTT. This gives the protein CASSLRQGTGELFF.

The chain joins TRBV11-2 to TRBJ2-1, with 12 bases aligning to TRBD1. Losses at the gene ends were 4 bases for V and 9 bases for J; bases not matched to a gene: 7. Germline loops: CDR1 SGHAT, CDR2 FQNNGV. The CDR3 is 15 amino acids. For the CDR3, the DNA is TGTGCCAGCAGCTGGGGACAGGGGGCGCCAAGTGAGCAGTTCTTC. Translation: CASSWGQGAPSEQFF.

This clone was seen only a few times. The V call is TRBV29-1, the J call TRBJ1-3, with a possible D match to TRBD1 (6 bases). Germline CDR1 SQVTM, CDR2 ANQGSEA. The germline V and J ends were trimmed by 4 bases and 0 bases, with 13 bases remaining between them. The CDR3 runs to 15 residues. As DNA, the CDR3 is TGCAGCGTTGTGGGGGCGGAAACCTCTGGAAACACCATATATTTT. It yields the protein CSVVGAETSGNTIYF.

This chain joins TRBV5-8 and TRBJ1-1, with D tentatively TRBD1 (6 bases). Germline loops: CDR1 SGHTS, CDR2 YDEGEE. CDR3 length: 16 residues. Trimming shortened V by 1 base and J by 2 bases, and 15 bases separated the two germline ends. CDR3 DNA sequence: TGTGCCAGCAGCTTGAGGCCAGGGGTCGCAAACACTGAAGCTTTCTTT. This encodes CASSLRPGVANTEAFF.

The chain joins TRBV7-2 to TRBJ2-1, with D maybe TRBD1 (5 bases). V shed 0 bases and J shed 6 bases, with 9 bases lying between them. Germline CDR1 and CDR2: SGHTA and FQGNSA. The CDR3 is 14 amino acids. CDR3 sequence reads: CASSLASRVNEQFF. DNA for the CDR3: TGTGCCAGCAGCTTAGCCTCCAGGGTCAATGAGCAGTTCTTC.

The sample holds a few counts of this clone. This rearrangement joins TRBV6-5 to TRBJ1-1, with 7 positions matching TRBD1. The V gene end was trimmed by 5 bases and the J gene end by 1 base; junction bases not matched to a gene: 4. This CDR3 contains 14 residues. Germline V CDR1 and CDR2: MNHEY, SVGAGI. Here the CDR3 DNA reads TGTGCCAGCAGTCCGACAGGGCCGAACACTGAAGCTTTCTTT. Its translation is CASSPTGPNTEAFF.

V and J are TRBV6-5 and TRBJ2-7; D uncertain. This CDR3 has 15 residues. Per the germline V gene, CDR1 is MNHEY and CDR2 is SVGAGI. Trimming shortened V by 1 base and J by 0 bases, and 10 bases separated the two germline ends. The CDR3 is CASSYFPTGSYEQYF. Written as DNA, the CDR3 is TGTGCCAGCAGTTACTTTCCCACGGGCTCCTACGAGCAGTACTTC.

This clone was recorded a few times. The chain has TRBV6-5 and TRBJ2-7; no reliable D call. Germline assignment: CDR1 MNHEY and CDR2 SVGAGI. Trimming stripped 2 bases from V and 0 bases from J, with 5 bases between. This CDR3 comprises 13 residues. The DNA of the CDR3 is TGTGCCAGCAGTTACCCACACTCCTACGAGCAGTACTTC. Protein: CASSYPHSYEQYF.

In this sample, this clone turned up a few times. The chain is built from TRBV11-2 and TRBJ2-7, with D maybe TRBD2 (6 bases). The CDR3 loop spans 14 amino acids. Germline assignment: CDR1 SGHAT and CDR2 FQNNGV. Trimming removed 2 bases at V and 3 bases at J, with 11 bases between. Here the CDR3 DNA reads TGTGCCAGCAGCTTAAGGGGCGGGAACTACGAGCAGTACTTC. Protein product: CASSLRGGNYEQYF.

A remark on this clone: The same CDR3 can be traced to other DNA sequences in this sample. The CDR3: CASSPDGSSYNEQFF. Here the CDR3 DNA reads TGCGCCAGCAGCCCGGACGGGAGCTCCTACAATGAGCAGTTCTTC. The chain links TRBV5-1 to TRBJ2-1; D is perhaps TRBD2 (6 bases). CDR1 SGHRS and CDR2 YFSETQ come from the germline V gene. CDR3 length equals 15 residues. Between the trimmed V and J ends, which lost 4 bases and 0 bases, there was a span of 11 bases.

This clone has only a few counts. The chain links TRBV6-5 to TRBJ2-1; D call uncertain. This CDR3 comprises 15 residues. The V and J ends lost 2 bases and 0 bases respectively, with 8 bases between them. The germline CDR1 and CDR2 sequences are MNHEY and SVGAGI. In nucleotides, the CDR3 is TGTGCCAGCAGTTACGATACGAGCTCCTACAATGAGCAGTTCTTC. Protein sequence: CASSYDTSSYNEQFF.

Only a few counts were recorded for this clone. The chain uses TRBV7-8 and TRBJ2-4; 10 nucleotides line up with TRBD1. Germline trimming cut 2 bases from V and 4 bases from J; bases unmatched to any gene: 8. The CDR3 is 17 amino acids. Germline lookup yields CDR1 SGHVS and CDR2 FQNEAQ. CDR3 sequence: CASSLFLLGQGKNIQYF. The CDR3 DNA sequence: TGTGCCAGCAGCTTATTCCTGTTGGGACAGGGGAAAAACATTCAGTACTTC. The whole variable domain, filled in from reference TRBV7-8 and TRBJ2-4, reads GAGVSQSPRYKVAKRGQDVALRCDPISGHVSLFWYQQALGQGPEFLTYFQNEAQLDKSGLPSDRFFAERPEGSVSTLKIQRTQQEDSAVYLCASSLFLLGQGKNIQYFGAGTRLSVL.

This clone has at least ten counts. The chain uses TRBV5-1 and TRBJ1-1, with 9 bases identical to TRBD1. The ends lost 4 bases at V and 3 bases at J; junction bases unmatched: 4. The CDR3 is 14 amino acids. Germline V gene sequence: CDR1 SGHRS, CDR2 YFSETQ. CDR3 nucleotides: TGCGCCAGCAGCCTCACAGGGGGCCACACTGAAGCTTTCTTT. Encoded protein: CASSLTGGHTEAFF.

J is TRBJ2-7 and V is TRBV5-6; 10 bases align to TRBD1. The CDR3 extends over 12 amino acids. Germline V gene sequence: CDR1 SGHDT, CDR2 YYEEEE. Unmatched junction bases numbered 1, after V lost 9 bases and J lost 1 base. The CDR3 spells CATGQGSYEQYF. The CDR3, as DNA: TGTGCCACGGGACAGGGGTCCTACGAGCAGTACTTC.

The chain recombines TRBV5-4 with TRBJ1-6; possible D gene TRBD1, 5 bases. Per germline, CDR1 SGHNT and CDR2 YYREEE (reference sequence). The CDR3 runs to 16 residues. V gave up 3 bases and J gave up 4 bases, with 14 bases separating them. This CDR3 reads CASSSRGAGYNSPLHF. The CDR3 coding sequence is TGTGCCAGCAGCTCCCGTGGGGCAGGGTATAATTCACCCCTCCACTTT.

This chain uses TRBV15 with TRBJ2-5; 8 bases are a match to TRBD2. This CDR3 contains 16 residues. In germline, CDR1 is LNHNV, CDR2 YYDKDF (reference sequence). Unmatched junction bases numbered 8, after V lost 0 bases and J lost 5 bases. Here the CDR3 DNA reads TGTGCCACCAGCAGAGATCTGGCGGGGGGCCGGGAGACCCAGTACTTC. It translates to CATSRDLAGGRETQYF.

The chain links TRBV4-3 to TRBJ1-2, with D possibly matching TRBD1 (5 bases). Trimming took off 0 bases at V and 4 bases at J, with 9 bases between the two ends. CDR3 length equals 14 residues. CDR1 and CDR2 (germline): LGHNA, YSLEER. CDR3 in amino acids: CASSQDTRVYGYTF. The CDR3 nucleotides are TGCGCCAGCAGCCAAGATACCAGGGTCTATGGCTACACCTTC.

The genes are TRBV6-6 and TRBJ2-7; 8 positions agree with TRBD1. Losses at the gene ends were 4 bases for V and 1 base for J; bases not matched to a gene: 9. Germline V gene sequence: CDR1 MNHNY, CDR2 SVGAGI (reference sequence). The CDR3 extends over 16 amino acids. CDR3 protein: CASSFDPGQASYEQYF. The CDR3 coding sequence is TGTGCCAGCAGTTTCGATCCGGGACAGGCGTCCTACGAGCAGTACTTC.